The T cell receptor beta chain under discussion was sequenced for a study of shared clonotypes between healthy human individuals. Study-level results: At large depth, rarefaction still showed sorted-subset sequencing to be incomplete. Richness estimates generally favored naive over memory subsets. Only blood samples were collected, and tissue repertoires likely differ.

Turning to this clone: Its antigen is undetermined.

Generated by immunoSEQ multiplex PCR, the TCRdb table keeps only in-frame clones and is missing some. The sample includes 600,000 to 750,000 clones, around 72% of them seen just once. V lost 6 bases and J lost 11; bases outside the gene matches: 12. The germline CDR1 and CDR2 sequences are MDHEN and SYDVKM. This CDR3 has 14 residues. The sample was memory CD4+ T cells sorted from blood. Subset given: CD45RA-negative fraction. The sequence was obtained from a woman under 40 in good health. This rearrangement joins TRBV28 to TRBJ1-1; 10 nucleotides match TRBD1. The DNA of the CDR3 is TGTGCCAGCAGCGTCCCGGGACAGGGGTTTGTGGCTTTCTTT. Its translation: CASSVPGQGFVAFF.